The rows below give T cell receptor beta chains drawn from one sample of a study of cytomegalovirus exposure and HLA in healthy donors. Libraries were prepared by immunoSEQ multiplex PCR; TCRdb keeps only in-frame clonotypes and omits some of them. The sample lists roughly 43,000 clones, around two thirds seen once, with approximately 9.3% in the top ten. Source material: PBMCs. The receptors were gathered from a human donor in good health. Each CDR3 is given with its conserved first and last residue. Each record gives: V gene, clone size, CDR3 length, D gene, J gene, CDR3 DNA, CDR3 protein. A D gene is named only where the DNA matches it firmly. The size field is filled for only some rows; it gives once, few, many or a size class.

TRBV5-1	-	15	-	TRBJ1-1	TGCGCCAGCAGCTTGACTCCAGGAGGAGACACTGAAGCTTTCTTT	CASSLTPGGDTEAFF
TRBV5-1	-	14	TRBD2	TRBJ2-5	TGCGCCAGCAGCTTGGCGGGGGGGGGAGAGACCCAGTACTTC	CASSLAGGGETQYF
TRBV7-9	few	14	-	TRBJ2-1	TGTGCCAGCAGCTTAGGTCTAGATCCCAATGAGCAGTTCTTC	CASSLGLDPNEQFF
TRBV5-1	-	14	TRBD1	TRBJ1-6	TGCGCCAGCAGCTTAAGACAGGGTCTTTCACCCCTCCACTTT	CASSLRQGLSPLHF
TRBV5-1	-	15	TRBD1	TRBJ1-1	TGCGCCAGCAGCTTTCAGACGATGGGACAGGGTGAAGCTTTCTTT	CASSFQTMGQGEAFF
TRBV9	-	14	TRBD1	TRBJ1-3	TGTGCCAGCAGCGTAGGAGGGGGCGGAAACACCATATATTTT	CASSVGGGGNTIYF
TRBV5-1	-	14	-	TRBJ2-5	TGCGCCAGCAGCTTGGGTGGCGGGCAAGAGACCCAGTACTTC	CASSLGGGQETQYF
TRBV19	-	15	-	TRBJ2-7	TGTGCCAGTTCCCTATCGAGGGAAGCATCCTACGAGCAGTACTTC	CASSLSREASYEQYF
TRBV6-1	few	13	TRBD1	TRBJ2-1	TGTGCCAGCAGACGGACAGGGTACGATGAGCAGTTCTTC	CASRRTGYDEQFF
TRBV4-3	-	17	TRBD1	TRBJ1-2	TGCGCCAGCAGCCGGCAAAACCGGGACAGGGGGCTCTATGGCTACACCTTC	CASSRQNRDRGLYGYTF
TRBV5-1	once	13	-	TRBJ1-4	TGCGCCAGCAGCGGGGACACTGAGGAAAAACTGTTTTTT	CASSGDTEEKLFF
TRBV28	-	15	-	TRBJ2-5	TGTGCCAGCAGCCCCGGGACACTCATCCAAGAGACCCAGTACTTC	CASSPGTLIQETQYF
TRBV4-2	-	18	TRBD2	TRBJ2-2	TGTGCCAGCAGCCGGGGACTAGCGGGGGGCGCGAACACCGGGGAGCTGTTTTTT	CASSRGLAGGANTGELFF
TRBV9	-	13	-	TRBJ2-5	TGTGCCAGCAGCGTCAGCGGGCAAGAGACCCAGTACTTC	CASSVSGQETQYF
TRBV7-9	-	16	-	TRBJ2-3	TGTGCCAGCAGCTTCGGAGGGACAGTTAGCACAGATACGCAGTATTTT	CASSFGGTVSTDTQYF
TRBV5-4	-	15	-	TRBJ1-3	TGTGCCAGCAGCCCACAGCCCTACTCTGGAAACACCATATATTTT	CASSPQPYSGNTIYF
TRBV4-3	-	15	TRBD2	TRBJ2-1	TGCGCCAGCAGCACCACTAGCGGGGAGTACAATGAGCAGTTCTTC	CASSTTSGEYNEQFF
TRBV5-1	-	12	-	TRBJ2-5	TGCGCCAGCCGCAGAGGTGAAGAGACCCAGTACTTC	CASRRGEETQYF
TRBV5-6	-	14	-	TRBJ1-2	TGTGCCAGCAGCTTGCGTCAGGGAACAGATGGCTACACCTTC	CASSLRQGTDGYTF
TRBV5-4	-	14	TRBD1	TRBJ2-3	TGTGCCAGCAGCAGCGGGACAGGGACTAAAACGAAGTATTTT	CASSSGTGTKTKYF
TRBV28	once	13	-	TRBJ1-2	TGTGCCAGCAGTTTAACCCAGGGAAGGGGCTACACCTTC	CASSLTQGRGYTF
TRBV7-6	-	12	-	TRBJ2-1	TGTGCCAGCAGCCCCGTTACGGGTGAGCAGTTCTTC	CASSPVTGEQFF
TRBV11-3	-	14	-	TRBJ2-7	TGTGCCAGCAGCTCCTGGCAGGGGATGAACGAGCAGTACTTC	CASSSWQGMNEQYF
TRBV28	-	15	-	TRBJ1-4	TGTGCCAGCACGATTGGCGGGAACCGGGCTGAAAAACTGTTTTTT	CASTIGGNRAEKLFF
TRBV7-2	-	14	TRBD2	TRBJ2-7	TGTGCCAGCAGCACCGGGAGGGGGAACTACGAGCAGTACTTC	CASSTGRGNYEQYF
TRBV19	-	16	TRBD2	TRBJ2-1	TGTGCCAGTAGACCTTCCGGGACTAGATCCTACAATGAGCAGTTCTTC	CASRPSGTRSYNEQFF
TRBV9	-	15	-	TRBJ2-2	TGTGCCAGCAGCGGGGGCCGGGTTAACACCGGGGAGCTGTTTTTT	CASSGGRVNTGELFF
TRBV15	-	14	-	TRBJ2-1	TGTGCCACCAGCAGAGATGATGAGTTAAATGAGCAGTTCTTC	CATSRDDELNEQFF
TRBV28	-	15	TRBD2	TRBJ2-7	TGTGCCAGCAGTTTAAAGGGAGGGATTACCTACGAGCAGTACTTC	CASSLKGGITYEQYF
TRBV30	few	12	-	TRBJ1-2	TGTGCCTCTTGGGGACTCAACTATGGCTACACCTTC	CASWGLNYGYTF
TRBV4-1	-	18	TRBD2	TRBJ2-2	TGCGCCAGCAGCCAAGATCCGGGTGTGGGGGGGAGCACCGGGGAGCTGTTTTTT	CASSQDPGVGGSTGELFF